Presented here are 6 T cell receptor beta chains from one specimen sequenced in a study of cytomegalovirus exposure and HLA in healthy donors. With 60 Vbeta and 13 Jbeta primers, the PCR was carried out. This table comes from immunoSEQ multiplex PCR, and its TCRdb copy is limited to in-frame clones, with some not included. The sample includes 140,000 to 150,000 clones, around 78% of them seen just once. Sequences were obtained from PBMCs. Receptor source: a woman in her late teens or twenties in good health and CMV-seropositive.

The chain carries TRBV9 and TRBJ2-3; TRBD2 agrees at 12 bases. The germline CDR1 and CDR2 sequences are SGDLS and YYNGEE. This CDR3 has 20 amino acids. The J segment lost 2 bases and the V segment lost 0 bases, leaving 13 bases of the junction unmatched. The CDR3 region is CASSVVGLAGGLSDTDTQYF. In DNA, the CDR3 is TGTGCCAGCAGCGTAGTCGGGCTAGCGGGGGGGCTAAGTGACACAGATACGCAGTATTTT.

V usage is TRBV5-1 and J usage is TRBJ2-2; D call uncertain. The CDR3 runs to 16 residues. The germline V gene encodes CDR1 SGHRS and CDR2 YFSETQ. Trimming took 4 bases from V and 1 from J, leaving 14 bases between them. As DNA, the CDR3 is TGCGCCAGCAGCCCGACCCCCAGGCTGAACACCGGGGAGCTGTTTTTT. Translation: CASSPTPRLNTGELFF. Based on the CDR3 plus reference TRBV5-1 and TRBJ2-2, the full variable domain is KAGVTQTPRYLIKTRGQQVTLSCSPISGHRSVSWYQQTPGQGLQFLFEYFSETQRNKGNFPGRFSGRQFSNSRSEMNVSTLELGDSALYLCASSPTPRLNTGELFFGEGSRLTVL.

The chain uses TRBV6-1 and TRBJ1-2; D is unresolved. CDR3 size: 13 residues. Trimming pared 5 bases from V and 7 bases from J, leaving 14 bases between. The germline gives CDR1 MNHNS, CDR2 SASEGT. The CDR3 protein is CASSSRRLFGYTF. CDR3 in DNA: TGTGCCAGCAGTAGCAGACGACTTTTTGGCTACACCTTC.

The CDR3 DNA is TGCGCCAGCAGCTCAGGGGGCACCTATGGCTACACCTTC. It yields the protein CASSSGGTYGYTF. The V call is TRBV5-1, the J call TRBJ1-2, with 8 nucleotides matching TRBD1. Germline CDR1 SGHRS, CDR2 YFSETQ. J was trimmed by 4 bases and V by 3 bases; bases with no gene match: 2. This CDR3 region has 13 residues.

The gene calls are TRBV7-7 and TRBJ2-7; TRBD1 aligns across 7 bases. The germline V gene encodes CDR1 SSHAT and CDR2 FNYEAQ (reference sequence). This CDR3 comprises 13 residues. V dropped 0 bases and J dropped 4; count of bases not matched to a gene: 0. CDR3 in DNA: TGTGCCAGCAGCTTAGCACAGGGGTACGAGCAGTACTTC. It specifies CASSLAQGYEQYF.

The chain links TRBV6-5 to TRBJ1-1, with D perhaps matching TRBD1 (5 bases). This CDR3 has 12 residues. V lost 6 bases, J lost 7 bases, and 12 bases lay in between. From germline, CDR1 is MNHEY and CDR2 SVGAGI. The chain's CDR3 is CASRPGGGEAFF. The CDR3, as DNA: TGTGCCAGCAGACCGGGGGGGGGTGAAGCTTTCTTT.